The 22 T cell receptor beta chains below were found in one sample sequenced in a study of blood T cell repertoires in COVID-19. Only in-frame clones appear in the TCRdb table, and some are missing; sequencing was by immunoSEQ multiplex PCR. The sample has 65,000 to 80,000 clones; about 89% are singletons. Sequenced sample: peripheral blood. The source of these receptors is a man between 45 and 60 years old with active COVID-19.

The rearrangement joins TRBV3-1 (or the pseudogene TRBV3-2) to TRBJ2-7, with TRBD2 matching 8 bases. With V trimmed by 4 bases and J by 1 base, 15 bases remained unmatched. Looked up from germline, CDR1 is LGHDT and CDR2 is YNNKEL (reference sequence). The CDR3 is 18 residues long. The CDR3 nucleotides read TGTGCCAGCAGCCTACTGCCTCCAACTAGCGGCCTTTCCTACGAGCAGTACTTC. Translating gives CASSLLPPTSGLSYEQYF.

CDR3 DNA: TGCGCCAGCAGCCCCCGACAGGGCTATAATTCACCCCTCCACTTT. Protein product: CASSPRQGYNSPLHF. The gene calls are TRBV5-1 and TRBJ1-6; 7 nucleotides align to TRBD1. This CDR3 contains 15 residues. The germline V gene encodes CDR1 SGHRS and CDR2 YFSETQ. J was trimmed by 3 bases and V by 4 bases; bases with no gene match: 4.

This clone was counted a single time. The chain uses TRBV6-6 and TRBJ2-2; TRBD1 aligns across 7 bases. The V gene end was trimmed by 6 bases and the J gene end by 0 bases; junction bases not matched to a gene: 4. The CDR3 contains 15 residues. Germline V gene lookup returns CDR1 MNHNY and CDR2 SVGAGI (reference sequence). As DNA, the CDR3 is TGTGCCAGCAGACCCGGGACAGCGAACACCGGGGAGCTGTTTTTT. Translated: CASRPGTANTGELFF.

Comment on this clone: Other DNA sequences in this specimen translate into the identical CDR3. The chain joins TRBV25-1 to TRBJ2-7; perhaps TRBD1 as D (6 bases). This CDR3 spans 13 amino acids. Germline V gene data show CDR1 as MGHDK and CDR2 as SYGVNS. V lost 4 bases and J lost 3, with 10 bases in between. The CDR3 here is CASSGTGIYEQYF. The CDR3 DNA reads TGTGCCAGCAGTGGTACAGGGATCTACGAGCAGTACTTC.

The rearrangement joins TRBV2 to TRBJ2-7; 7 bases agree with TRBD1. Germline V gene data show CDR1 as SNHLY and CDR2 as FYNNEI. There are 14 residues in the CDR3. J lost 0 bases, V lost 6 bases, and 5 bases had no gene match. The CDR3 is CASREQGTSYEQYF. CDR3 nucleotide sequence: TGTGCCAGCAGAGAACAGGGGACCTCCTACGAGCAGTACTTC.

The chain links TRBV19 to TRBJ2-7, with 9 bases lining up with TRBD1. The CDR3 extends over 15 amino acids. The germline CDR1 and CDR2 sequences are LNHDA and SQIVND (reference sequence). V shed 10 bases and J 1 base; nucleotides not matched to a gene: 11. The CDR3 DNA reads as TGTGCCACCTCAAACCGCGGGACAGGGTCCTACGAGCAGTACTTC. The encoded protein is CATSNRGTGSYEQYF.

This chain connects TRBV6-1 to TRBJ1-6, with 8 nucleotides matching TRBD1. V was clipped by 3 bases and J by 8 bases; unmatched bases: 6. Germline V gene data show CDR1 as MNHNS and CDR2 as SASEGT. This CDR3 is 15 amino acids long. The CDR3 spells CASSDPGQGYSPLHF. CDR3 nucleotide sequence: TGTGCCAGCAGTGACCCCGGACAGGGATATTCACCCCTCCACTTT.

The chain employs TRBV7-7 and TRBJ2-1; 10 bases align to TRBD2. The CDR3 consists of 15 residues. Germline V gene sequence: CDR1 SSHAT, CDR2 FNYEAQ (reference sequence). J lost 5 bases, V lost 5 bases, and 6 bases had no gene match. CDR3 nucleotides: TGTGCCAGCAGCCCCTGGACTAGCGGCAACAATGAGCAGTTCTTC. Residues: CASSPWTSGNNEQFF.

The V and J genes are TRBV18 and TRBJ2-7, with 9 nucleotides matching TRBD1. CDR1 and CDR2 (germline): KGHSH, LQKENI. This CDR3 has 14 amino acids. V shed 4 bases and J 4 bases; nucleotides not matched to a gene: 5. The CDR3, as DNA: TGTGCCAGCTCACTTGACAGGGGGAAGTACGAGCAGTACTTC. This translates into CASSLDRGKYEQYF.

Here the CDR3 DNA reads TGCGCCAGCAGCCAAGAAACTGGCACAGATACGCAGTATTTT. Its protein is CASSQETGTDTQYF. This chain links TRBV4-3 with TRBJ2-3; D is undetermined. The CDR3 consists of 14 residues. The germline V and J ends were trimmed by 0 bases and 1 base, with 5 bases remaining between them. Germline loops: CDR1 LGHNA, CDR2 YSLEER.

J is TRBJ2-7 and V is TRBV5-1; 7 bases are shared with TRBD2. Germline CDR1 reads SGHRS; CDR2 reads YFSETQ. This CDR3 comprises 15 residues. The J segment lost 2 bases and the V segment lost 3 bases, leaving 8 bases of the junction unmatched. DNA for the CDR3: TGCGCCAGCAGCTGGGGAACTAGCGTAACCTACGAGCAGTACTTC. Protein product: CASSWGTSVTYEQYF.

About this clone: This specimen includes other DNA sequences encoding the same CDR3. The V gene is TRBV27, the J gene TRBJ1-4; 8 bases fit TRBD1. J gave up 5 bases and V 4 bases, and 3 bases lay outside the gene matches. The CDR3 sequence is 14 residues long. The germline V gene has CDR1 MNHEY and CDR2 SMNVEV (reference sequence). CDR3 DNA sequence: TGTGCCAGCAGTTCCAGGGGGCCCAATGAAAAACTGTTTTTT. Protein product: CASSSRGPNEKLFF.

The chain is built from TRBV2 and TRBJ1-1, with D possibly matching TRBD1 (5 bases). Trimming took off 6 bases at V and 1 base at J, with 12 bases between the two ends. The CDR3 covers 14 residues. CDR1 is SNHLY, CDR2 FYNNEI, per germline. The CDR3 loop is CASSPRGTNTEAFF. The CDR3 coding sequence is TGTGCCAGCAGCCCCCGGGGGACGAACACTGAAGCTTTCTTT.

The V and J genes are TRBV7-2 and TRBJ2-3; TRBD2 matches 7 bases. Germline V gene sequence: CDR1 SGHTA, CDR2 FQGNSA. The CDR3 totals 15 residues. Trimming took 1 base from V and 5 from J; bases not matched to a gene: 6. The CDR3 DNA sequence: TGTGCCAGCAGCTTAGTTACGGGAGGTCAAGATACGCAGTATTTT. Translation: CASSLVTGGQDTQYF. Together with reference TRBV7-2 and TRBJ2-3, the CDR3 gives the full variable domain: GAGVSQSPSNKVTEKGKDVELRCDPISGHTALYWYRQSLGQGLEFLIYFQGNSAPDKSGLPSDRFSAERTGGSVSTLTIQRTQQEDSAVYLCASSLVTGGQDTQYFGPGTRLTVL.

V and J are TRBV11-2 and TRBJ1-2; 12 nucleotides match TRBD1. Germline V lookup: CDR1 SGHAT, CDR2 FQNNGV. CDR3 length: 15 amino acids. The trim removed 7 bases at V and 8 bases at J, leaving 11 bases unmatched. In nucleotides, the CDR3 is TGTGCCAGCAACCGGCCCCGGGACAGGGGGCTCGGCTACACCTTC. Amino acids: CASNRPRDRGLGYTF.

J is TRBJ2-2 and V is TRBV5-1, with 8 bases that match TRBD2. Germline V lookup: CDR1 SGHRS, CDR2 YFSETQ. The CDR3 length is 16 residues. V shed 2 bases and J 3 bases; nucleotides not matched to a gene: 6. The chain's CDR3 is CASSLTAGDYTGELFF. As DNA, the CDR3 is TGCGCCAGCAGCTTAACAGCGGGGGACTACACCGGGGAGCTGTTTTTT.

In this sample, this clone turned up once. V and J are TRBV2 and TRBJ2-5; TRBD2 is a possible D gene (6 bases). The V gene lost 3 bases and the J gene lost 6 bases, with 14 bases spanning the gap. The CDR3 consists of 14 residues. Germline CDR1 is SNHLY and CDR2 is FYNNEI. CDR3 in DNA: TGTGCCAGCAGTGACTGGGTGGAGGGACAGACCCAGTACTTC. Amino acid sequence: CASSDWVEGQTQYF.

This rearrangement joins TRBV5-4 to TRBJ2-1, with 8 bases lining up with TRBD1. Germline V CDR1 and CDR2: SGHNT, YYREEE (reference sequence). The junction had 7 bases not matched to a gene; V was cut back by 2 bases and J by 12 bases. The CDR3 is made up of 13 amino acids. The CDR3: CASSFTGGQGQFF. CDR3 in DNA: TGTGCCAGCAGCTTTACAGGGGGTCAGGGGCAGTTCTTC.

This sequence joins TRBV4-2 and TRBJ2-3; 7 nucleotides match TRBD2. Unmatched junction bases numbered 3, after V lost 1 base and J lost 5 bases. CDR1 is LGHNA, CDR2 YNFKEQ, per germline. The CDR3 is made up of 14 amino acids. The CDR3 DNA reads TGTGCCAGCAGCCAAGGCGGGGGAGGAGATACGCAGTATTTT. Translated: CASSQGGGGDTQYF.

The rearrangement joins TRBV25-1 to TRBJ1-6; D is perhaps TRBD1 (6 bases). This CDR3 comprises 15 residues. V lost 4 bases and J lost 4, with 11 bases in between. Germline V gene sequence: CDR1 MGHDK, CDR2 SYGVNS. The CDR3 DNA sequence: TGTGCCAGCAGTGGGGGGCAGGGGTATAATTCACCCCTCCACTTT. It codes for CASSGGQGYNSPLHF.

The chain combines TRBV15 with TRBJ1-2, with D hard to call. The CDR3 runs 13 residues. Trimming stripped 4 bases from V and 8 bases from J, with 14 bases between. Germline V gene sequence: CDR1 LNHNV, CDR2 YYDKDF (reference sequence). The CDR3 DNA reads TGTGCCACCAGCATAATGCACGGAGGGGGCTACACCTTC. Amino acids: CATSIMHGGGYTF.

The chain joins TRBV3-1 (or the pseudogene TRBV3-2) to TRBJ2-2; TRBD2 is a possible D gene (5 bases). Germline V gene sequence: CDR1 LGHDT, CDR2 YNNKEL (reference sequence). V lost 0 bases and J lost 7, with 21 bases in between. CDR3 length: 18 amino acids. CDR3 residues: CASSQDWRPTGRGGELFF. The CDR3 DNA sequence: TGTGCCAGCAGCCAAGATTGGAGACCGACGGGTCGGGGCGGGGAGCTGTTTTTT.